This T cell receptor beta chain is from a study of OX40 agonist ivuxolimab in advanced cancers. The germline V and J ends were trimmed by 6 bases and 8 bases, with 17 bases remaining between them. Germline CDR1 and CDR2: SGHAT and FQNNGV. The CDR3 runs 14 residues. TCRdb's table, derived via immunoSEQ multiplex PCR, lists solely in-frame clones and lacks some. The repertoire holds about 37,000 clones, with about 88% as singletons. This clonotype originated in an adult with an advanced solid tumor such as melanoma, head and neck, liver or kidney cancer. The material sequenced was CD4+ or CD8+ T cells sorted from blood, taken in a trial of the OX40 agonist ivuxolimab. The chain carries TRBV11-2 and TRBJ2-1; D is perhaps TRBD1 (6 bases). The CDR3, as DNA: TGTGCCAGCAGTTTTGTGGGGGCGCGGGATGAGCAGTTCTTC. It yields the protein CASSFVGARDEQFF. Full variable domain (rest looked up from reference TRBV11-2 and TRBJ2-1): EAGVAQSPRYKIIEKRQSVAFWCNPISGHATLYWYQQILGQGPKLLIQFQNNGVVDDSQLPKDRFSAERLKGVDSTLKIQPAKLEDSAVYLCASSFVGARDEQFFGPGTRLTVL.